Sequencing of this TCR beta chain was carried out in a study of OX40 agonist ivuxolimab in advanced cancers. Broader study findings: Relative to CD4+ cells, CD8+ T cells on average had more expanded clones.

Clones were sequenced by immunoSEQ multiplex PCR, and TCRdb holds only the in-frame ones, with some missing. The sample yields under 25,000 clones, 65% to 85% seen once. The V segment lost 4 bases and the J segment 0 bases; nucleotides outside the gene matches: 18. The CDR3 runs to 20 residues. Germline-derived CDR1 and CDR2 are SGHRS and YFSETQ. Details on this clone: What it recognizes is unknown.

V gene TRBV5-1 combines with J gene TRBJ2-1; TRBD2 matches 8 bases. Sequencing was performed on CD4+ or CD8+ T cells sorted from blood, taken in a trial of the OX40 agonist ivuxolimab. The clonotype was recovered from an adult with an advanced solid tumor such as melanoma, head and neck, liver or kidney cancer. The CDR3 reads CASSPGIRGGSTGSYNEQFF. CDR3 coding DNA: TGCGCCAGCAGCCCGGGGATCCGGGGGGGATCGACGGGCTCCTACAATGAGCAGTTCTTC.